These T cell receptor beta chains were read from a single sample in a study of blood T cell repertoires in COVID-19. Profiled with immunoSEQ multiplex PCR; TCRdb holds only in-frame clones, not every one. The sample carries around 250,000 clones, around 84% recorded once. Sequenced sample: PBMCs or T cells enriched from blood (not recorded which). The receptor source for this set is a man between 18 and 29 years old who had recovered from COVID-19. CDR3s include the opening cysteine and the closing phenylalanine or tryptophan. The D gene is left open where the match is weak.

d_call | j_call | v_call | cdr3_aa | cdr3_nt
TRBD2 | TRBJ2-7 | TRBV7-9 | CASSPGGHTYEQYF | TGTGCCAGCAGCCCGGGGGGGCACACCTACGAGCAGTACTTC
NA | TRBJ1-1 | TRBV7-9 | CASSSNGNEAFF | TGTGCCAGCAGCTCCAACGGGAACGAAGCTTTCTTT
NA | TRBJ1-1 | TRBV12-3/TRBV12-4 | CASSLMGGGGAFF | TGTGCCAGCAGCCTGATGGGGGGGGGAGGAGCTTTCTTT
NA | TRBJ1-1 | TRBV30 | CAWGDRIEAFF | TGTGCCTGGGGAGACAGAATTGAAGCTTTCTTT
TRBD1 | TRBJ1-1 | TRBV2 | CATLTGRGTEAFF | TGTGCCACCCTGACAGGGCGGGGCACTGAAGCTTTCTTT
TRBD1 | TRBJ1-3 | TRBV9 | CASSVWGQGTGNTIYF | TGTGCCAGCAGCGTATGGGGACAGGGAACTGGAAACACCATATATTTT
NA | TRBJ1-1 | TRBV5-8 | CANTQLQETNTEAFF | TGTGCCAACACTCAATTACAGGAGACGAACACTGAAGCTTTCTTT
NA | TRBJ1-1 | TRBV15 | CATSRGGQESTEAFF | TGTGCCACCAGCAGAGGGGGACAAGAGAGCACTGAAGCTTTCTTT
NA | TRBJ2-2 | TRBV3-1/TRBV3-2 | CASSRYGETDGELFF | TGTGCCAGCAGCCGATACGGGGAGACGGATGGGGAGCTGTTTTTT
NA | TRBJ2-7 | TRBV7-3 | CASSLSGGSSYEQYF | TGTGCCAGCAGCTTAAGCGGCGGAAGCTCCTACGAGCAGTACTTC
NA | TRBJ2-7 | TRBV28 | CASSLVRYEQYF | TGTGCCAGCAGTTTAGTGAGATACGAGCAGTACTTC
TRBD2 | TRBJ2-1 | TRBV7-3 | CASSLRLAGVNEQFF | TGTGCCAGCAGCTTAAGACTAGCGGGAGTGAATGAGCAGTTCTTC
TRBD1 | TRBJ1-2 | TRBV20-1 | CSASTGDYYGYTF | TGCAGTGCTAGTACAGGGGACTACTATGGCTACACCTTC
NA | TRBJ2-7 | TRBV19 | CASSIVQGPQYF | TGTGCCAGTAGTATAGTGCAGGGCCCGCAGTACTTC
NA | TRBJ1-1 | TRBV6-1 | CASSEWRGTEAFF | TGTGCCAGCAGTGAATGGAGGGGAACTGAAGCTTTCTTT
TRBD2 | TRBJ2-2 | TRBV5-1 | CASSLVVSGYTGELFF | TGCGCCAGCAGCTTGGTTGTTAGCGGGTACACCGGGGAGCTGTTTTTT
NA | TRBJ2-1 | TRBV5-1 | CASSRDFDSYNEQFF | TGCGCCAGCAGTCGGGACTTCGACTCCTACAATGAGCAGTTCTTC
TRBD2 | TRBJ2-5 | TRBV11-3 | CASSLSGAETQYF | TGTGCCAGCAGCCTTAGCGGGGCAGAGACCCAGTACTTC